Listed here is a single T cell receptor beta chain. Its antigen remains unidentified. Base qualities are not provided; no much larger clone lies one nucleotide away. This sample is part of a study of blood T cell repertoires in COVID-19 (dated by TCRdb to about 2020). Regarding the complete study: Samples covering the acute and convalescent phases of COVID-19 were provided by collaborators in the United States, Italy and Spain. The material from the prospective study consisted of cDNA or gDNA derived from T cells, B-cell-depleted T cells, or PBMCs. Subjects who had been exposed to COVID-19, were actively infected with it, or had recovered from it provided the deeply sampled blood TCRbeta repertoires that made up the dataset. The repertoires were made available in a free public database intended to serve as a resource for research on the immune response to SARS-CoV-2. Samples were obtained from the ongoing ImmuneRACE study (first 160 participants) and from over 1,000 subjects provided by 6 global collaborators. The sample metadata nearly always contained a de-identified subject ID, COVID-19 status, age in years and sex. HLA class I and class II types, where available, came from metadata supplied by the sample provider rather than from assay-based typing. Beyond this particular receptor, the publication reports: How much clinical and demographic metadata was included differed by source and by participant, and the metadata was provided uncurated.

The CDR3 holds 14 amino acids from the cysteine to the phenylalanine. Of the read, only the CDR3 DNA is kept; its 42 bases are in frame from base 1. CDR1 and CDR2 are read off the germline V gene as SGHRS and YFSETQ. V is trimmed back by 4 bases and J by 6 bases, and the junction contains 9 bases that no gene match accounts for. The immunoSEQ Assay, a bias-controlled multiplex PCR, was used to amplify TCRbeta CDR3 regions from genomic DNA. The authors processed their data as follows. Nucleated cell counts per sample were estimated from amplification of reference gene primers within the assay. Sequence reads were collapsed and filtered to measure the absolute abundance of every unique TCRbeta CDR3 rearrangement. Productive Simpson clonality was computed per sample as the square root of Simpson's diversity index over productive rearrangements. In its TCRdb copy, this immuneACCESS table keeps in-frame sequences only and misses some clones. Where compared with another copy, unresolved V genes explain less than half of these, and the others have no known cause. V and J calls and clone size are given by that table; D and trimming were obtained from the DNA. Present in this sample are over 200,000 clones, 87% of which were seen just once. Clones ranked in the top ten supply roughly 2.5% of the sample.

Each collaborating institution followed its own protocols to collect whole blood in K2EDTA tubes. For TCRbeta analysis, collaborators shipped samples as frozen whole blood, isolated PBMCs, or DNA extracted from either of those sample types. The sequencing sample was made of peripheral blood. The source of this sequence is a woman between 50 and 59 years old with acute or convalescent COVID-19. The chain uses TRBV5-1 and TRBJ2-7, with TRBD1 matching 8 junction bases. This receptor has the CDR3 CASSMRTGNSEQYF. The DNA sequence follows: TGCGCCAGCAGCATGAGGACAGGGAATAGCGAGCAGTACTTC. Extended through the reference TRBV5-1 and TRBJ2-7 proteins, this CDR3 yields the full variable domain: KAGVTQTPRYLIKTRGQQVTLSCSPISGHRSVSWYQQTPGQGLQFLFEYFSETQRNKGNFPGRFSGRQFSNSRSEMNVSTLELGDSALYLCASSMRTGNSEQYFGPGTRLTVT.